This TCR beta chain is drawn from a study of T cells in tuberculosis. Notes on this clone: Its matching antigen is unknown.

Measured with immunoSEQ multiplex PCR; TCRdb has only the in-frame clones, and not every one. The sample includes 30,000 to 40,000 clones, approximately 97% of them seen just once. The length of the CDR3 is 12 residues. Germline CDR1 is SNHLY and CDR2 is FYNNEI. Trimming stripped 6 bases from V and 4 bases from J, with 9 bases between. Overall study findings and caveats: GMM-specific TCRs were nearer to active tuberculosis alpha repertoires, suggesting expansion.

The rearrangement links TRBV2 to TRBJ1-1; the D is unclear. This TCR was sampled from a donor between 10 and 35 years old with latent tuberculosis or without tuberculosis infection. The sample consisted of PBMCs. The CDR3 region has the DNA TGTGCCAGCAGGGGAGAGGGCACTGAAGCTTTCTTT. Protein sequence: CASRGEGTEAFF. The entire variable domain, with the rest obtained from reference TRBV2 and TRBJ1-1, is as follows: EPEVTQTPSHQVTQMGQEVILRCVPISNHLYFYWYRQILGQKVEFLVSFYNNEISEKSEIFDDQFSVERPDGSNFTLKIRSTKLEDSAMYFCASRGEGTEAFFGQGTRLTVV.